Listed here is a single TCR beta chain. The specificity of this receptor is unknown. No much larger clonotype is one base removed from it; base qualities were not supplied. Each collaborating institution followed its own protocols to collect whole blood in K2EDTA tubes. Collaborator samples were shipped for TCRbeta analysis as frozen whole blood, isolated PBMCs, or DNA extracted from either sample type. The immunoSEQ Assay, a bias-controlled multiplex PCR, was used to amplify TCRbeta CDR3 regions from genomic DNA. As for the authors' bioinformatics: The number of nucleated cells in each sample was estimated by amplification of reference gene primers within the assay. To quantify the absolute abundance of each unique TCRbeta CDR3 rearrangement, sequence reads were collapsed and filtered. Productive Simpson clonality was computed per sample as the square root of Simpson's diversity index over productive rearrangements. The immuneACCESS repertoire file appears here via TCRdb, limited to in-frame rearrangements. These files lack a portion of the clones; in checked studies, under half of the deficit traces to unresolved V genes, and the cause of the others is not known. V and J calls plus clone size are reproduced from that table; the DNA served to infer D and trimming. This sample lists roughly 220,000 clones; roughly 86% were detected once. The ten largest account for around 2.7% of the sample.

Per the germline V gene, SGHTA is the CDR1 and FQGNSA is the CDR2. Including the terminal cysteine and phenylalanine, the CDR3 comprises 16 residues. The retained sequence is limited to the CDR3, 48 bases, with the frame set at the first base. Deletion took 5 bases off V and 0 bases off J, with a span of 14 bases between the germline ends. This entry comes from a study of blood T cell repertoires in COVID-19 (TCRdb year 2020). Regarding the research as a whole: Samples from collaborators originated in the United States, Italy and Spain and spanned both the acute and convalescent phases of COVID-19. The prospective study material was composed of cDNA or gDNA derived from T cells, B-cell-depleted T cells, or PBMCs. The sample metadata nearly always contained a de-identified subject ID, COVID-19 status, age in years and sex. Deeply sampled blood TCRbeta repertoires from subjects exposed to, actively infected with, or recovered from COVID-19 were included in the dataset. Where HLA class I and class II types were available, the types were taken from metadata supplied by the sample provider, not from assay-based typing. The samples were drawn from two sources: the first 160 participants of the ongoing ImmuneRACE study, and fewer than 1,500 subjects contributed by 6 global collaborators. The repertoires were released in a freely available public database intended as a resource for research on the immune response to SARS-CoV-2. The full study reports these points: How much clinical and demographic metadata was included differed by source and by participant, and the metadata was provided uncurated.

What was sequenced was peripheral blood. This sequence uses TRBV7-2 and TRBJ2-4; perhaps TRBD2 is the D gene, with 6 bases matching. This TCR was recovered from a man in his sixties with acute or convalescent COVID-19. The CDR3 region reads CASSPRGTQAKNIQYF. The nucleotide sequence reads as follows: TGTGCCAGCAGCCCACGGGGGACTCAAGCCAAAAACATTCAGTACTTC.